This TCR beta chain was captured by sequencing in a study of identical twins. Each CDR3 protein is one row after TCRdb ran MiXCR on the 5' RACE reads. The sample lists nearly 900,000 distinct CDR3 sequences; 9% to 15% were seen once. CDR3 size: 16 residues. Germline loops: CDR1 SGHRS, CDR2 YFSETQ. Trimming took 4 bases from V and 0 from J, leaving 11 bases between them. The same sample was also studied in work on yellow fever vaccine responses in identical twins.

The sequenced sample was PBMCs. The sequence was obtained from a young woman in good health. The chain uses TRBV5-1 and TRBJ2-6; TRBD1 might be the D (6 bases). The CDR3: CASSSDRFSGANVLTF. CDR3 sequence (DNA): TGCGCCAGCAGCAGCGACAGGTTCTCTGGGGCCAACGTCCTGACTTTC. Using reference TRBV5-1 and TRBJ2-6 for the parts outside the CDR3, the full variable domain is KAGVTQTPRYLIKTRGQQVTLSCSPISGHRSVSWYQQTPGQGLQFLFEYFSETQRNKGNFPGRFSGRQFSNSRSEMNVSTLELGDSALYLCASSSDRFSGANVLTFGAGSRLTVL.